This paragraph reports one T cell receptor (beta chain). The data derive from a study of blood T cell repertoires in COVID-19. Turning to the study itself: Acute and convalescent COVID-19 samples came from the United States, Italy and Spain. The analysed material was cDNA or gDNA that came from T cells, B-cell-depleted T cells, or PBMCs.

Per the germline V gene, CDR1 is MRHNA and CDR2 is SNTAGT. V dropped 6 bases and J dropped 2; count of bases not matched to a gene: 6. This CDR3 region has 14 residues. As originally analysed: Quantification of nucleated cells was approximated via reference gene primer amplification. Here immunoSEQ multiplex PCR was the method, and the copy in TCRdb shows in-frame clones only, minus some. That table furnishes V, J and clone size, whereas the DNA furnished D and trimming. The profile shows 200,000 to 300,000 clones, 75% to 90% of them singletons. Material for sequencing was peripheral blood. This receptor was taken from a man aged 55 to 70 who had recovered from COVID-19. The chain uses TRBV6-4 and TRBJ1-2; TRBD1 matches 7 bases. The CDR3 here is CASSRDSLNYGYTF. As DNA, the CDR3 is TGTGCCAGCAGCCGGGACAGCTTAAACTATGGCTACACCTTC.